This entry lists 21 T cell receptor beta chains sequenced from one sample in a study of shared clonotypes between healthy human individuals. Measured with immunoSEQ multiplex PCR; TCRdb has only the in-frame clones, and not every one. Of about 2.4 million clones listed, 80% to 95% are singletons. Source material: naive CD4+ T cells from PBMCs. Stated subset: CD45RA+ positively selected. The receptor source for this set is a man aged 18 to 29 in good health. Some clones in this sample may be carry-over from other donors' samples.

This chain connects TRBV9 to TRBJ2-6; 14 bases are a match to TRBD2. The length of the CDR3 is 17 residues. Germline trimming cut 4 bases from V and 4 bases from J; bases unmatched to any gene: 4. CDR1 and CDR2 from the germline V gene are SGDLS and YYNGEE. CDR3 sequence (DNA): TGTGCCAGCAGCAAGGGACTAGCGGGAGCCGGGGCCAACGTCCTGACTTTC. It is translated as CASSKGLAGAGANVLTF.

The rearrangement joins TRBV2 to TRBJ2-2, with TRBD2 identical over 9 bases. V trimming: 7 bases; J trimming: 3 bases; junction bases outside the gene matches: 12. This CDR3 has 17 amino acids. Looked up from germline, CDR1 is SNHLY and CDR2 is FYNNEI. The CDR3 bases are TGTGCCAGCACCGGACTACGGCTAGCGGGACACACCGGGGAGCTGTTTTTT. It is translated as CASTGLRLAGHTGELFF.

CDR3: CASSSLGASGNTIYF. The CDR3 bases are TGTGCCAGCAGTTCGCTGGGGGCCTCTGGAAACACCATATATTTT. The chain carries TRBV28 and TRBJ1-3, with D maybe TRBD1 (6 bases). The CDR3 is 15 amino acids. Trimming removed 4 bases at V and 0 bases at J, with 10 bases between. CDR1 is MDHEN and CDR2 is SYDVKM in the germline V gene.

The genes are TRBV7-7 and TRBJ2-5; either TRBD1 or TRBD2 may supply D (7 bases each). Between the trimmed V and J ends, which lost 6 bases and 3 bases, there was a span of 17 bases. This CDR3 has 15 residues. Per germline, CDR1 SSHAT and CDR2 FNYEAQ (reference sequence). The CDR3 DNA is TGTGCCAGCAGGGAGGGGGGGACAGCCGAAGAGACCCAGTACTTC. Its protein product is CASREGGTAEETQYF.

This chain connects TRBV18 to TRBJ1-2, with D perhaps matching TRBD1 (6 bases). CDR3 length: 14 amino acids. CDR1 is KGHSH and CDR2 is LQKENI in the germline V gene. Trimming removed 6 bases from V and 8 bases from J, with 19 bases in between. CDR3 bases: TGTGCCAGCTCTCCTTCTTTGGACAGTGCAGGCTACACCTTC. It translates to CASSPSLDSAGYTF. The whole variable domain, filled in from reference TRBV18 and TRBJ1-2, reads NAGVMQNPRHLVRRRGQEARLRCSPMKGHSHVYWYRQLPEEGLKFMVYLQKENIIDESGMPKERFSAEFPKEGPSILRIQQVVRGDSAAYFCASSPSLDSAGYTFGSGTRLTVV.

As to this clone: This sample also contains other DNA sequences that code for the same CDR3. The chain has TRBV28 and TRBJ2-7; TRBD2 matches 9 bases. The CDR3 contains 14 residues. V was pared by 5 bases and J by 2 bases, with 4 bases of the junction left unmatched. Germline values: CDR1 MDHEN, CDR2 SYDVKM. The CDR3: CASSRLAGPYEQYF. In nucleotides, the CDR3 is TGTGCCAGCAGTCGTCTAGCGGGGCCCTACGAGCAGTACTTC.

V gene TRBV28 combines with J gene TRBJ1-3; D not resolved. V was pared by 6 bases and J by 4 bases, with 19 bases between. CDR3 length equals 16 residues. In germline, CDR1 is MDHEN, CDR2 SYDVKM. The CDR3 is CASSPDGGWLGNTIYF. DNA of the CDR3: TGTGCCAGCAGCCCGGACGGTGGCTGGCTGGGAAACACCATATATTTT.

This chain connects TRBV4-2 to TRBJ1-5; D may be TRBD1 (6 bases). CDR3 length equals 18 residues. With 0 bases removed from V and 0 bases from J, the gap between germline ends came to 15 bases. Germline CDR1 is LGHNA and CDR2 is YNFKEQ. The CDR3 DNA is TGTGCCAGCAGCCAAGAGGGGTGGACAGCTTATAGCAATCAGCCCCAGCATTTT. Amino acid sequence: CASSQEGWTAYSNQPQHF.

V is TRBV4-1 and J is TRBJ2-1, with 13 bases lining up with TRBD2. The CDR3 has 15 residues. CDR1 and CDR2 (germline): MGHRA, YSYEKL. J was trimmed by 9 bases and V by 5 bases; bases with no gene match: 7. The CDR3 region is CASSYGLAGASEQFF. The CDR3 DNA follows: TGCGCCAGCAGCTACGGACTAGCGGGAGCCAGTGAGCAGTTCTTC.

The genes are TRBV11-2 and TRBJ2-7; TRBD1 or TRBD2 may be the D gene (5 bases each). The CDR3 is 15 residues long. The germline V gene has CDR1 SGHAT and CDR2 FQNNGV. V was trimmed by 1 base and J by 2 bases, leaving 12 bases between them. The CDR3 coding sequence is TGTGCCAGCAGCTTAGTAATCGGGGCGGCCTACGAGCAGTACTTC. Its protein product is CASSLVIGAAYEQYF.

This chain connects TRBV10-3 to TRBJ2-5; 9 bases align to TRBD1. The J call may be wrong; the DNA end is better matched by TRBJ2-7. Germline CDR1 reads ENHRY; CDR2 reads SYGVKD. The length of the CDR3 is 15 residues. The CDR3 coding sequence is TGTGCCATCAAGGCAGGACAGGGGACAACCTACGAGCAGTACTTC. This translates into CAIKAGQGTTYEQYF.

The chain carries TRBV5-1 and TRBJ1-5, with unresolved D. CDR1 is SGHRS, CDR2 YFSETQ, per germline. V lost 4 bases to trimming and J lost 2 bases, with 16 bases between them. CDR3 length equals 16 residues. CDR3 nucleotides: TGCGCCAGCAGCCCGATCCCCGGGGATGGCAATCAGCCCCAGCATTTT. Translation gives CASSPIPGDGNQPQHF.

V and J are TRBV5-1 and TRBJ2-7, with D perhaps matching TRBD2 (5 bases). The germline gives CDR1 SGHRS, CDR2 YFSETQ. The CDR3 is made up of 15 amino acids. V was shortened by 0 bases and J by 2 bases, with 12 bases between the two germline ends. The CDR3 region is CASSLVGGVAYEQYF. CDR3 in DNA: TGCGCCAGCAGCTTGGTAGGAGGAGTGGCCTACGAGCAGTACTTC.

CDR3 nucleotides: TGTGCCAGCAGGAGCCCCTCGGACAGATCCTACGAGCAGTACTTC. It yields the protein CASRSPSDRSYEQYF. The J gene is TRBJ2-7, the V gene TRBV7-8, with D possibly being TRBD1 (6 bases). V was cut by 6 bases and J by 1 base, with 16 bases left in between. The CDR3 is made up of 15 amino acids. Per the germline V gene, CDR1 is SGHVS and CDR2 is FQNEAQ.

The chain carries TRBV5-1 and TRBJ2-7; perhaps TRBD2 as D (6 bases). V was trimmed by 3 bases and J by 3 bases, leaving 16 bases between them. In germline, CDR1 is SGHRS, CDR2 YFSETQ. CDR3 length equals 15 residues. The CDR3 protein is CASSSPGLGDYEQYF. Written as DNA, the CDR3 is TGCGCCAGCAGCTCCCCGGGACTTGGGGACTACGAGCAGTACTTC.

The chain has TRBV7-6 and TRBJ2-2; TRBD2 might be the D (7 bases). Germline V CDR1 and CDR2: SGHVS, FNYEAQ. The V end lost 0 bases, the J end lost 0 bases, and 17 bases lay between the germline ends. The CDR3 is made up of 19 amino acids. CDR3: CASSLAWGLAVTNTGELFF. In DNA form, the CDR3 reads TGTGCCAGCAGCTTAGCCTGGGGGCTAGCGGTAACGAACACCGGGGAGCTGTTTTTT.

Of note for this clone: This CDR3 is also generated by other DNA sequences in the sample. DNA of the CDR3: TGTGCCAGCAGTGAACAGGGTTATAGCAATCAGCCCCAGCATTTT. Its protein is CASSEQGYSNQPQHF. This sequence joins TRBV2 and TRBJ1-5, with D possibly being TRBD1 (5 bases). The CDR3 has 15 amino acids. Trimming removed 2 bases at V and 0 bases at J, with 8 bases between. Germline V gene data show CDR1 as SNHLY and CDR2 as FYNNEI.

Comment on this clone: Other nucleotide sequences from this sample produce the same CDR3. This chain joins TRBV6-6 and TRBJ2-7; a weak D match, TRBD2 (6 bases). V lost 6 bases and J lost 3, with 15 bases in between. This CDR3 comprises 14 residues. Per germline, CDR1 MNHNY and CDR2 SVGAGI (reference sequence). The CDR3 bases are TGTGCCAGCAGACCGGGAACGGGGGTCTACGAGCAGTACTTC. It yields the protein CASRPGTGVYEQYF.

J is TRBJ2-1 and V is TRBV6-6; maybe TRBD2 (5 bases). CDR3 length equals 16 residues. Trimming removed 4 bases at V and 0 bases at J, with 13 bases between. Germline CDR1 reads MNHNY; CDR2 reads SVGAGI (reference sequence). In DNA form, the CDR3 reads TGTGCCAGCAGTTCCCTGGACTTGAGCTCCTACAATGAGCAGTTCTTC. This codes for CASSSLDLSSYNEQFF.

The DNA for the CDR3 is TGTGCCAGCAGCTTAGGGCTGGACAGGCCGAGCTCCTACGAGCAGTACTTC. As protein: CASSLGLDRPSSYEQYF. The rearrangement joins TRBV7-6 to TRBJ2-7, with 7 bases that match TRBD1. This CDR3 is built from 17 residues. J lost 0 bases, V lost 1 base, and 9 bases had no gene match. Germline loops: CDR1 SGHVS, CDR2 FNYEAQ.

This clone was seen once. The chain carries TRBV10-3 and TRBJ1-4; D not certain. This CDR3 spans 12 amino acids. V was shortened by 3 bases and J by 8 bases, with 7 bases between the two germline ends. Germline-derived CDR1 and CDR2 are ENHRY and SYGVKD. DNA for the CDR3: TGTGCCATCAGTGACCGCGTGGAAAAACTGTTTTTT. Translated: CAISDRVEKLFF.